The 32 T cell receptor beta chains listed next were all sequenced from one sample in a study of T cells after yellow fever vaccination. TCRdb passed the 5' RACE reads through MiXCR, listing each CDR3 protein once. The table has more than 300,000 distinct CDR3 sequences, 6.8% seen once. Sequenced material: PBMCs, taken roughly 47 days after the first yellow fever vaccination. The receptors were gathered from a man between 18 and 29 years old who received the YFV17D yellow fever vaccine.

This clonotype was counted between two and nine times. V is TRBV4-1 and J is TRBJ2-1, with 11 bases that match TRBD2. J gave up 8 bases and V 0 bases, and 12 bases lay outside the gene matches. CDR1 and CDR2 from the germline V gene are MGHRA and YSYEKL. There are 18 residues in the CDR3. CDR3 in DNA: TGCGCCAGCAGCCAAGATCCCCTTTTCGAACTAGCGGGGGATGAGCAGTTCTTC. Translation gives CASSQDPLFELAGDEQFF.

This clonotype was observed at least ten times. The chain links TRBV4-1 to TRBJ2-7; D may be TRBD2 (6 bases). V dropped 3 bases and J dropped 6 bases, with 15 bases sitting between them. The CDR3 has 14 residues. Germline V gives CDR1 MGHRA, CDR2 YSYEKL. CDR3 loop: CASSHPGGEIEQYV. CDR3 nucleotides: TGCGCCAGCAGCCATCCAGGAGGGGAGATCGAGCAGTACGTC.

This clonotype came up a few times. The chain links TRBV9 to TRBJ1-4; D is unresolved. Germline values: CDR1 SGDLS, CDR2 YYNGEE. This CDR3 is 13 amino acids long. The V and J ends lost 0 bases and 7 bases respectively, with 7 bases between them. In nucleotides, the CDR3 is TGTGCCAGCAGCGTAGGCGACGGTGAAAAACTGTTTTTT. Residues: CASSVGDGEKLFF.

The V gene is TRBV20-1, the J gene TRBJ2-7, with 7 positions matching TRBD2. The CDR3 is made up of 15 amino acids. Germline CDR1 reads DFQATT; CDR2 reads SNEGSKA (reference sequence). The V and J ends lost 5 bases and 0 bases, in that order; junction bases with no gene match: 10. The CDR3 coding sequence is TGCAGTGCTTCGGCGGGGGTTCCACTCTCCTACGAGCAGTACTTC. This translates into CSASAGVPLSYEQYF.

There are many counts of this clonotype. This chain joins TRBV15 and TRBJ1-1; D unresolved. The CDR3 sequence is 13 residues long. V was pared by 6 bases and J by 5 bases, with 13 bases between. Germline lookup yields CDR1 LNHNV and CDR2 YYDKDF (reference sequence). Here the CDR3 DNA reads TGTGCCACCAGAGCCTCCGTCGGGACTGAAGCTTTCTTT. Protein product: CATRASVGTEAFF.

This clonotype showed up just a few times. J is TRBJ2-5 and V is TRBV5-1, with D possibly being TRBD1 (6 bases). Germline V lookup: CDR1 SGHRS, CDR2 YFSETQ. V was pared by 2 bases and J by 5 bases, with 19 bases between. CDR3 length: 16 amino acids. Here the CDR3 reads CASSFQGQFSGETQYF. The CDR3 DNA is TGCGCCAGCAGCTTCCAGGGGCAGTTTTCGGGGGAGACCCAGTACTTC. The variable domain in full, completed from reference TRBV5-1 and TRBJ2-5, reads KAGVTQTPRYLIKTRGQQVTLSCSPISGHRSVSWYQQTPGQGLQFLFEYFSETQRNKGNFPGRFSGRQFSNSRSEMNVSTLELGDSALYLCASSFQGQFSGETQYFGPGTRLLVL.

This clonotype was detected a few times. The chain joins TRBV23-1 to TRBJ2-5; tentative D call: TRBD1 (5 bases). TRBV23-1 is filed as an ORF, its function uncertain. With 3 bases removed from V and 0 bases from J, the gap between germline ends came to 8 bases. This CDR3 is 14 amino acids long. This CDR3 reads CASSQDKYQETQYF. CDR3 coding DNA: TGCGCCAGCAGTCAGGACAAGTACCAAGAGACCCAGTACTTC.

This clonotype has just a few counts. V usage is TRBV7-8 and J usage is TRBJ1-2; D gene ambiguous. CDR3 length: 13 amino acids. Germline CDR1 is SGHVS and CDR2 is FQNEAQ. Trimming removed 5 bases from V and 8 bases from J, with 15 bases in between. CDR3 protein: CASSREGVGGYTF. The CDR3 DNA is TGTGCCAGCAGCCGCGAGGGAGTTGGAGGCTACACCTTC.

There are a few counts of this clonotype. J is TRBJ2-7 and V is TRBV6-4; D remains unclear. Trimming pared 0 bases from V and 6 bases from J, leaving 9 bases between. There are 13 residues in the CDR3. CDR1 is MRHNA, CDR2 SNTAGT, per germline. CDR3 residues: CASSDSKGPEQYV. The CDR3 coding sequence is TGTGCCAGCAGTGACTCGAAGGGTCCCGAGCAGTACGTC.

This clonotype was counted at least ten times. This sequence joins TRBV5-1 and TRBJ2-1; 7 positions agree with TRBD2. After removal of 7 bases from V and 2 bases from J, the junction contained 9 bases not matched to a gene. In germline, CDR1 is SGHRS, CDR2 YFSETQ. This CDR3 comprises 15 residues. This CDR3 is CASSSGGGAYNEQFF. CDR3 bases: TGCGCCAGCTCATCTGGGGGGGGTGCCTACAATGAGCAGTTCTTC. Full variable domain (outside the CDR3, taken from reference TRBV5-1 and TRBJ2-1): KAGVTQTPRYLIKTRGQQVTLSCSPISGHRSVSWYQQTPGQGLQFLFEYFSETQRNKGNFPGRFSGRQFSNSRSEMNVSTLELGDSALYLCASSSGGGAYNEQFFGPGTRLTVL.

This clonotype was counted ten times or more. The chain recombines TRBV20-1 with TRBJ2-2, with D maybe TRBD1 (5 bases). V lost 3 bases and J 1 base, leaving 12 bases between the germline ends. CDR3 length: 15 residues. The germline gives CDR1 DFQATT, CDR2 SNEGSKA (reference sequence). CDR3 nucleotides: TGCAGTGCTAGTAGGGGCGTGGGGAACACCGGGGAGCTGTTTTTT. Its translation is CSASRGVGNTGELFF.

The chain employs TRBV5-1 and TRBJ2-1; tentative D call: TRBD2 (6 bases). The V end was cut by 0 bases, the J end by 4 bases, with 17 bases between. The germline V gene has CDR1 SGHRS and CDR2 YFSETQ. This CDR3 has 17 residues. Written as DNA, the CDR3 is TGCGCCAGCAGCTTGGAGCGCTGGGGGGAGGCTTACAATGAGCAGTTCTTC. As protein: CASSLERWGEAYNEQFF.

This clonotype occurred a few times. The genes are TRBV20-1 and TRBJ2-3; D remains ambiguous. CDR3 length: 13 residues. The germline V gene encodes CDR1 DFQATT and CDR2 SNEGSKA (reference sequence). Trimming cost V 0 bases and J 8 bases, with 12 bases left between them. The CDR3 protein is CSARDSRRGTQYF. The CDR3 region has the DNA TGCAGTGCTAGAGACAGTCGCCGTGGTACGCAGTATTTT.

For this clonotype: One junction end disagrees with the germline gene, perhaps due to a read error. The J gene is TRBJ2-1, the V gene TRBV7-2; perhaps TRBD2 as D (7 bases). The CDR3 is made up of 13 amino acids. From germline, CDR1 is SGHTA and CDR2 FQGNSA. This CDR3 is CASSLVIGGRYSF. In nucleotides, the CDR3 is TGTGCCAGCAGCTTAGTCATCGGGGGGCGGTACTCCTTC. Variable domain in full (rest from reference TRBV7-2 and TRBJ2-1): GAGVSQSPSNKVTEKGKDVELRCDPISGHTALYWYRQSLGQGLEFLIYFQGNSAPDKSGLPSDRFSAERTGGSVSTLTIQRTQQEDSAVYLCASSLVIGGRYSFGPGTRLTVL.

The V gene is TRBV9, the J gene TRBJ2-3, with D perhaps matching TRBD1 (7 bases). The CDR3 covers 14 residues. In germline, CDR1 is SGDLS, CDR2 YYNGEE. Trimming removed 2 bases from V and 6 bases from J, with 13 bases in between. The CDR3 region has the DNA TGTGCCAGCAGCGTCAGGGGGGAATGGGATACGCAGTATTTT. It is translated as CASSVRGEWDTQYF.

The chain links TRBV7-9 to TRBJ2-1; D is ambiguous. CDR3 length: 13 amino acids. Per germline, CDR1 SEHNR and CDR2 FQNEAQ (reference sequence). The V end lost 3 bases, the J end lost 1 base, and 4 bases lay between the germline ends. CDR3 coding DNA: TGTGCCAGCAGCTTCAGATCCTACAATGAGCAGTTCTTC. Translated, it gives CASSFRSYNEQFF.

This clonotype was seen a handful of times. This chain joins TRBV5-1 and TRBJ2-4, with unresolved D. This CDR3 has 16 residues. CDR1 is SGHRS, CDR2 YFSETQ, per germline. The V end was cut by 0 bases, the J end by 0 bases, with 10 bases between. The CDR3 reads CASSLAPTIAKNIQYF. CDR3 DNA: TGCGCCAGCAGCTTGGCACCGACGATAGCCAAAAACATTCAGTACTTC.

This chain uses TRBV20-1 with TRBJ1-1; maybe TRBD1 (5 bases). Germline V lookup: CDR1 DFQATT, CDR2 SNEGSKA (reference sequence). Trimming took 0 bases from V and 4 from J, leaving 15 bases between them. The CDR3 length is 15 residues. The CDR3 DNA follows: TGCAGTGCTAGAGATCCCCCGGGTGGGGGCACTGAAGCTTTCTTT. This translates into CSARDPPGGGTEAFF.

This clonotype was detected only a few times. The chain employs TRBV10-3 and TRBJ2-1; the match to TRBD1 covers 7 bases. There are 12 residues in the CDR3. Trimming took 10 bases from V and 4 from J; bases not matched to a gene: 4. In germline, CDR1 is ENHRY, CDR2 SYGVKD. The CDR3 bases are TGTGCCACAGGGACAGTTTACAATGAGCAGTTCTTC. Translation: CATGTVYNEQFF.

The table lists this clonotype with a few counts. The rearrangement joins TRBV7-2 to TRBJ1-6; D gene unclear. From germline, CDR1 is SGHTA and CDR2 FQGNSA. Between the trimmed V and J ends, which lost 2 bases and 10 bases, there was a span of 21 bases. The CDR3 length is 17 residues. This chain's CDR3 is CASSLYSRTAERSPLHF. CDR3 in DNA: TGTGCCAGCAGCTTATACTCCCGGACGGCGGAGAGGTCACCCCTCCACTTT.

J is TRBJ1-1 and V is TRBV6-2 or TRBV6-3; D ambiguous. Germline V lookup: CDR1 MNHEY, CDR2 SVGEGT. The CDR3 covers 13 residues. V was cut by 0 bases and J by 10 bases, with 12 bases left in between. The DNA for the CDR3 is TGTGCCAGCAGTTACTCATCGGAACCTGGAGCTTTCTTT. Translation: CASSYSSEPGAFF.

The chain employs TRBV29-1 and TRBJ2-1; 12 bases line up with TRBD2. The CDR3 is made up of 16 amino acids. V was clipped by 3 bases and J by 3 bases; unmatched bases: 6. Germline loops: CDR1 SQVTM, CDR2 ANQGSEA. The CDR3 spells CSVDLTSGGDYNEQFF. CDR3 nucleotides: TGCAGCGTTGATTTGACTAGCGGGGGTGACTACAATGAGCAGTTCTTC.

This clonotype was seen repeatedly, ten times or more. V usage is TRBV2 and J usage is TRBJ2-7; 8 nucleotides line up with TRBD1. CDR1 is SNHLY and CDR2 is FYNNEI in the germline V gene. CDR3 length equals 15 residues. J gave up 3 bases and V 2 bases, and 6 bases lay outside the gene matches. CDR3 region: CASSEQGARLYEQYV. For the CDR3, the DNA is TGTGCCAGCAGTGAACAGGGGGCCCGCCTCTACGAGCAGTACGTC.

The chain is built from TRBV27 and TRBJ1-5; D remains ambiguous. CDR3 length: 14 amino acids. Germline V lookup: CDR1 MNHEY, CDR2 SMNVEV (reference sequence). V was clipped by 1 base and J by 4 bases, with 8 bases between them. CDR3 sequence: CASSLLSPNQPQHF. As DNA, the CDR3 is TGTGCCAGCAGTTTATTGTCGCCTAATCAGCCCCAGCATTTT.

This clonotype was counted many times. V gene TRBV15 combines with J gene TRBJ2-3; D gene uncertain. This CDR3 spans 12 amino acids. With 1 base removed from V and 4 bases from J, the gap between germline ends came to 3 bases. Germline lookup yields CDR1 LNHNV and CDR2 YYDKDF (reference sequence). This chain's CDR3 is CATSRAADTQYF. The CDR3 DNA sequence: TGTGCCACCAGCAGAGCCGCAGATACGCAGTATTTT.

This clonotype was detected a few times. The chain links TRBV5-4 to TRBJ2-1, with D maybe TRBD2 (6 bases). Germline-derived CDR1 and CDR2 are SGHNT and YYREEE (reference sequence). V lost 4 bases to trimming and J lost 4 bases, with 12 bases between them. This CDR3 has 14 amino acids. CDR3 amino acids: CASSPTSTYNEQFF. In DNA form, the CDR3 reads TGTGCCAGCAGCCCTACTAGCACATACAATGAGCAGTTCTTC.

The table lists this clonotype with a few counts. The rearrangement joins TRBV3-1 to TRBJ1-6; no reliable D call. The CDR3 has 15 amino acids. CDR1 LGHDT and CDR2 YNNKEL come from the germline V gene (reference sequence). V was clipped by 1 base and J by 6 bases, with 10 bases between them. In DNA, the CDR3 is TGTGCCAGCAGCCAAGTTGGAGGGAGTAATTCACCCCTCCACTTT. This sequence encodes CASSQVGGSNSPLHF.

This clonotype appeared a few times. This chain uses TRBV30 with TRBJ1-3, with D possibly matching TRBD1 (5 bases). The V end lost 4 bases, the J end lost 3 bases, and 10 bases lay between the germline ends. The CDR3 runs to 13 residues. Per germline, CDR1 GTSNPN and CDR2 SVGIG (reference sequence). CDR3 nucleotide sequence: TGTGCCTGGAACCGGGGGAATGGAAACACCATATATTTT. It specifies CAWNRGNGNTIYF.

In its sample, this clonotype was seen a few times. The chain couples TRBV7-8 to TRBJ2-3; D uncertain. CDR1 is SGHVS, CDR2 FQNEAQ, per germline. V was cut by 4 bases and J by 7 bases, with 12 bases left in between. The CDR3 has 13 amino acids. In DNA form, the CDR3 reads TGTGCCAGCAGCTCCCACGACAAAAATACGCAGTATTTT. It is translated as CASSSHDKNTQYF.

This clonotype has a handful of counts. The chain couples TRBV20-1 to TRBJ1-1, with D possibly TRBD1 on 6 matching bases. V was clipped by 2 bases and J by 6 bases, with 25 bases between them. Per germline, CDR1 DFQATT and CDR2 SNEGSKA (reference sequence). The CDR3 consists of 17 residues. The CDR3 sequence is CSARPPIQGHRTPEAFF. The CDR3 DNA reads as TGCAGTGCTAGACCCCCGATTCAGGGACATCGAACACCTGAAGCTTTCTTT.

This clonotype was counted between two and nine times. The chain carries TRBV30 and TRBJ1-2, with a tentative D call TRBD1 (5 bases). The germline gives CDR1 GTSNPN, CDR2 SVGIG (reference sequence). The V gene lost 0 bases and the J gene lost 3 bases, with 23 bases spanning the gap. CDR3 length: 18 residues. In DNA form, the CDR3 reads TGTGCCTGGAGTGTACTGGGGGAATTTACCAGGAAGGACTATGGCTACACCTTC. Translation: CAWSVLGEFTRKDYGYTF.

V is TRBV9 and J is TRBJ2-1; weak D call: TRBD1 (6 bases). Germline CDR1 and CDR2: SGDLS and YYNGEE. Trimming pared 4 bases from V and 4 bases from J, leaving 15 bases between. The CDR3 has 15 residues. In DNA form, the CDR3 reads TGTGCCAGCAGCCCGTCAAGGACAGTATACAATGAGCAGTTCTTC. It encodes CASSPSRTVYNEQFF.